This record looks at one T cell receptor (beta chain) sequence and its context. The CDR3 totals 15 residues. V shed 3 bases and J shed 4 bases, with 13 bases lying between them. Germline assignment: CDR1 MGHDK and CDR2 SYGVNS. In Seattle, patients joined the study during active infection and were tracked longitudinally. This entry belongs to a study of blood T cell repertoires in COVID-19. About the research overall: Donors in the United States, Italy and Spain gave samples during acute or convalescent COVID-19. The cDNA or gDNA used as material had been derived from T cells, B-cell-depleted T cells, or PBMCs.

The authors' processing: Amplification of reference gene primers provided the estimated nucleated cell counts. Repertoires were generated with immunoSEQ multiplex PCR, while TCRdb's copy carries only in-frame clones and drops some. V, J and clone size are those of that table, while D and trimming were read from the DNA. The repertoire consists of 70,000 to 95,000 clones, with roughly three quarters occurring once and the leading ten covering around 33%. The TCR originated in a man between 60 and 75 years old with COVID-19, enrolled during active disease. The sequenced material came from peripheral blood. J is TRBJ1-3 and V is TRBV25-1, with D possibly being TRBD1 (5 bases). CDR3 loop: CASSDPRVSGNTIYF. The CDR3 coding sequence is TGTGCCAGCAGTGATCCCAGGGTATCCGGAAACACCATATATTTT.